The rows below give T cell receptor beta chains drawn from one sample of a study of T cell repertoires in cytomegalovirus infection. TCRdb analysed the reads with MiXCR anew, one entry per CDR3 protein. The sample lists 300,000 to 400,000 distinct CDR3 sequences, about 29% occurring once. These receptors' targets are unknown. Sequences were derived from cultured PBMCs, sampled from culture after CMV antigen stimulation. Source of these receptors: a human donor in good health (CMV status not recorded). Some clones in this sample may be carry-over from other donors' samples. Both conserved end residues are part of each CDR3. D genes are given only for firm matches. The listing skips clone size in some rows; elsewhere it reads once, few, many or a size class.

V gene	J gene	clone size	D gene	CDR3 protein	CDR3 DNA
TRBV18	TRBJ2-1	-	TRBD2	CASSPQRTSGTGLYNEQFF	TGTGCCAGCTCACCTCAACGAACTAGCGGGACCGGACTGTACAATGAGCAGTTCTTC
TRBV7-9	TRBJ2-1	few	TRBD1	CASSLSGGHSYNEQFF	TGTGCCAGCAGCTTATCAGGGGGACACTCCTACAATGAGCAGTTCTTC
TRBV27	TRBJ2-5	few	-	CASSLWSHKGRETQYF	TGTGCCAGCAGTTTATGGTCCCATAAGGGCCGGGAGACCCAGTACTTC
TRBV12-3/TRBV12-4	TRBJ2-1	few	-	CASSVSGLMSSYNEQFF	TGTGCCAGCAGTGTATCCGGGCTCATGAGCTCCTACAATGAGCAGTTCTTC
TRBV6-1	TRBJ1-1	-	-	CASSQGVGTEAFF	TGTGCCAGCAGCCAAGGGGTGGGCACTGAAGCTTTCTTT
TRBV7-2	TRBJ2-5	-	-	CASSPRDFQETQYF	TGTGCCAGCAGCCCCCGGGACTTCCAAGAGACCCAGTACTTC
TRBV3-1	TRBJ2-3	-	-	CASSSRGGKSSTDTQYF	TGTGCCAGCAGCTCTCGAGGCGGGAAGTCTAGCACAGATACGCAGTATTTT
TRBV18	TRBJ1-4	-	-	CASSPPSRQANEKLFF	TGTGCCAGCTCACCACCTTCGAGACAGGCTAATGAAAAACTGTTTTTT
TRBV30	TRBJ1-1	few	-	CAWSLDRNTEAFF	TGTGCCTGGAGTCTGGACAGGAACACTGAAGCTTTCTTT
TRBV3-1	TRBJ2-7	-	TRBD2	CASSQDSASGRYEQYF	TGTGCCAGCAGCCAAGATTCGGCTAGCGGGAGATACGAGCAGTACTTC